The 13 T cell receptor beta chains given below trace back to one sample, sequenced in a study of blood T cell repertoires in COVID-19. Sequencing was performed with immunoSEQ multiplex PCR; in TCRdb, only in-frame clones are kept and a portion is missing. The table shows approximately 54,000 clones, with around nine tenths occurring only once. The sequenced sample was peripheral blood. The source is a man between 45 and 60 years old with acute or convalescent COVID-19.

Only one count was recorded for this clone. The rearrangement links TRBV18 to TRBJ2-1; TRBD1 matches 9 bases. Per the germline V gene, CDR1 is KGHSH and CDR2 is LQKENI. Germline trimming cut 4 bases from V and 12 bases from J; bases unmatched to any gene: 7. The CDR3 runs 13 residues. CDR3 in amino acids: CASSLVGQGGQFF. CDR3 nucleotide sequence: TGTGCCAGCTCACTGGTGGGACAGGGCGGGCAGTTCTTC.

This chain uses TRBV5-1 with TRBJ2-1, with TRBD2 matching 9 bases. From germline, CDR1 is SGHRS and CDR2 YFSETQ. V trimming: 5 bases; J trimming: 2 bases; junction bases outside the gene matches: 5. The CDR3 extends over 15 amino acids. Here the CDR3 DNA reads TGCGCCAGCAGTTTTAGCGGGAGCCCCTACAATGAGCAGTTCTTC. Amino acids: CASSFSGSPYNEQFF.

The rearrangement uses TRBV7-9 and TRBJ1-2, with 10 bases aligning to TRBD1. Germline V gives CDR1 SEHNR, CDR2 FQNEAQ (reference sequence). V lost 2 bases to trimming and J lost 5 bases; unmatched junction nucleotides: 5. CDR3 length equals 15 residues. Here the CDR3 reads CASSLLGTGDYGYTF. The CDR3 DNA follows: TGTGCCAGCAGCTTACTCGGGACAGGGGATTATGGCTACACCTTC.

This chain links TRBV27 with TRBJ2-1, with TRBD2 identical over 8 bases. With V trimmed by 5 bases and J by 9 bases, 3 bases remained unmatched. This CDR3 contains 12 residues. The germline gives CDR1 MNHEY, CDR2 SMNVEV (reference sequence). DNA of the CDR3: TGTGCCAGCAGTCGGGCGGGAGGTGAGCAGTTCTTC. It yields the protein CASSRAGGEQFF.

V and J are TRBV30 and TRBJ2-7, with TRBD1 as a possible D gene (5 bases). Germline CDR1 and CDR2: GTSNPN and SVGIG (reference sequence). This CDR3 contains 11 residues. Trimming removed 2 bases from V and 6 bases from J, with 8 bases in between. The CDR3 spells CAWSRQIEQYF. CDR3 nucleotides: TGTGCCTGGAGTAGACAGATCGAGCAGTACTTC.

The rearrangement uses TRBV3-1 (or the pseudogene TRBV3-2) and TRBJ2-5; 13 bases are shared with TRBD2. The V gene end was trimmed by 3 bases and the J gene end by 4 bases; junction bases not matched to a gene: 5. This CDR3 contains 16 residues. Per the germline V gene, CDR1 is LGHDT and CDR2 is YNNKEL (reference sequence). The CDR3 bases are TGTGCCAGCAGCCATCCAAGGACTAGCGGGAGAGAGACCCAGTACTTC. Translation gives CASSHPRTSGRETQYF.

The chain combines TRBV18 with TRBJ1-1; perhaps TRBD1 as D (6 bases). Germline lookup yields CDR1 KGHSH and CDR2 LQKENI. CDR3 size: 15 residues. Trimming pared 2 bases from V and 3 bases from J, leaving 13 bases between. The CDR3, as DNA: TGTGCCAGCTCACCAATGGCAGGGGATTACACTGAAGCTTTCTTT. Its protein is CASSPMAGDYTEAFF.

The chain uses TRBV28 and TRBJ2-1; 9 nucleotides agree with TRBD2. This CDR3 spans 14 amino acids. Germline-derived CDR1 and CDR2 are MDHEN and SYDVKM. The V gene end was trimmed by 4 bases and the J gene end by 4 bases; junction bases not matched to a gene: 2. DNA for the CDR3: TGTGCCAGCAGTTCTAGCGGGATTTACAATGAGCAGTTCTTC. This translates into CASSSSGIYNEQFF.

This sequence joins TRBV20-1 and TRBJ1-2, with D hard to call. Germline CDR1 reads DFQATT; CDR2 reads SNEGSKA (reference sequence). The CDR3 sequence is 12 residues long. The germline V and J ends were trimmed by 3 bases and 3 bases, with 8 bases remaining between them. The CDR3 nucleotides are TGCAGTGCTAGTACAGATGACTATGGCTACACCTTC. It is translated as CSASTDDYGYTF.

The chain is built from TRBV28 and TRBJ2-2, with D maybe TRBD2 (5 bases). Trimming stripped 2 bases from V and 3 bases from J, with 13 bases between. CDR3 length equals 16 residues. CDR1 is MDHEN and CDR2 is SYDVKM in the germline V gene. The CDR3 nucleotides are TGTGCCAGCAGTTTAACCCTCGGAGGTGACACCGGGGAGCTGTTTTTT. It translates to CASSLTLGGDTGELFF.

This clone occurred a few times. The chain combines TRBV5-1 with TRBJ1-4; D uncertain. CDR1 SGHRS and CDR2 YFSETQ come from the germline V gene. The CDR3 has 14 amino acids. Trimming shortened V by 0 bases and J by 7 bases, and 10 bases separated the two germline ends. This chain's CDR3 is CASSLGSGGEKLFF. In nucleotides, the CDR3 is TGCGCCAGCAGCTTGGGCAGTGGAGGTGAAAAACTGTTTTTT.

This clone was recorded a few times. The chain has TRBV7-9 and TRBJ2-7; possibly TRBD2 for D (6 bases). The CDR3 is 13 residues long. The ends were cut back, 5 bases at V and 6 bases at J, with 14 bases in the middle. Germline V lookup: CDR1 SEHNR, CDR2 FQNEAQ (reference sequence). The CDR3 DNA reads TGTGCCAGCAGCCCGGGGACTCGAAGCGAGCAGTACTTC. It specifies CASSPGTRSEQYF.

The V call is TRBV29-1, the J call TRBJ1-1, with D hard to call. CDR1 and CDR2 (germline): SQVTM, ANQGSEA. The CDR3 is 11 residues long. V lost 4 bases to trimming and J lost 12 bases, with 15 bases between them. Here the CDR3 DNA reads TGCAGCGTTGTAGTCCGGTTTTTCACTTTCTTT. Translation: CSVVVRFFTFF.